The clone carrying this T cell receptor beta chain came up a few times. Its specificity is not known. CDR3 size: 16 residues. V gave up 4 bases and J gave up 5 bases; unmatched junction bases: 7. The germline CDR1 and CDR2 sequences are SGHAT and FQNNGV. The sample comes from a study of T cell repertoires in cytomegalovirus infection. In TCRdb, the reads were re-called with MiXCR into one record per CDR3 protein. The table lists approximately 1,000,000 distinct CDR3 sequences, about 33% of them singletons. General study results and limits: There were carriers of CMV plus the relevant HLA, and cumulative public TCR beta family frequency identified them. In two of eight donors, the top clonotype was HLA-C-restricted CMV-specific.

V gene TRBV11-2 combines with J gene TRBJ2-2, with TRBD1 matching 10 bases. This TCR was recovered from a human donor in good health (CMV status not recorded). Some clones in this sample may be carry-over from other donors' samples. The material was cultured CD8+ T cells from PBMCs, obtained from culture after CMV antigen stimulation. The DNA of the CDR3 is TGTGCCAGCAGCTACCTCCCGGGACAGGGGACCGGGGAGCTGTTTTTT. Translation: CASSYLPGQGTGELFF.